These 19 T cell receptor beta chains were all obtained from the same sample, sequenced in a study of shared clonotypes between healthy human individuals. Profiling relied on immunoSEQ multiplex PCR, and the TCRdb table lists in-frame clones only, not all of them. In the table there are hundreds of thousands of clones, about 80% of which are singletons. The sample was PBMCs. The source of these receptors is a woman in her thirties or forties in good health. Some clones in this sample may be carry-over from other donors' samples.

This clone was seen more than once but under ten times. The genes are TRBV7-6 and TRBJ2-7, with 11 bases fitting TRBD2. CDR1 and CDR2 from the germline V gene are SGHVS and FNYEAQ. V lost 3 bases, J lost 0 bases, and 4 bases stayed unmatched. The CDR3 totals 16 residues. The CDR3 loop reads CASSFTSGSPSYEQYF. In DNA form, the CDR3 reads TGTGCCAGCAGCTTTACTAGCGGGAGCCCCTCCTACGAGCAGTACTTC.

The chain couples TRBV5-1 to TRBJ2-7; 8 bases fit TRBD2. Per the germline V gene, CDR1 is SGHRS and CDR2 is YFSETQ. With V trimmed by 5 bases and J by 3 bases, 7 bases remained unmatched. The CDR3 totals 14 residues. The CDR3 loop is CASSQRESFYEQYF. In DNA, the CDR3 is TGCGCCAGCAGTCAGCGGGAGAGTTTCTACGAGCAGTACTTC.

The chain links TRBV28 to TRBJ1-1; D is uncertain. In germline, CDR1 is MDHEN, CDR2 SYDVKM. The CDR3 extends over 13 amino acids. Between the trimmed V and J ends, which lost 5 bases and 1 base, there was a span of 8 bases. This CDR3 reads CASSPASNTEAFF. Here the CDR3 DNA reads TGTGCCAGCAGTCCTGCTTCGAACACTGAAGCTTTCTTT.

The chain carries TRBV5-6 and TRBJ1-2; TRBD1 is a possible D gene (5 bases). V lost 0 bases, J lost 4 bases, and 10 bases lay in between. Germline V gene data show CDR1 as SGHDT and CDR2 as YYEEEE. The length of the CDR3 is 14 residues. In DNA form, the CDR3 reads TGTGCCAGCAGCTTGGGGGGCGCGGGCTATGGCTACACCTTC. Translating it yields CASSLGGAGYGYTF.

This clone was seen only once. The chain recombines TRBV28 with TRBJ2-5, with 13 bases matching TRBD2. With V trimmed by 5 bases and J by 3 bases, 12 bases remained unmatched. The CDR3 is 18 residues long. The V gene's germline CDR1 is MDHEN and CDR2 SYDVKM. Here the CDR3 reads CASSPGTSGTGGEETQYF. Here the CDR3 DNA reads TGTGCCAGCAGTCCCGGGACTAGCGGGACCGGGGGTGAAGAGACCCAGTACTTC.

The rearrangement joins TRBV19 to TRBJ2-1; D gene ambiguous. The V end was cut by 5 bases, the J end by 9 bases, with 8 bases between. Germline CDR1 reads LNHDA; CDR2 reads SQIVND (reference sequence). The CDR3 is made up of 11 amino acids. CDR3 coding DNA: TGTGCCAGTAGTGCTGTGGGTGAGCAGTTCTTC. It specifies CASSAVGEQFF.

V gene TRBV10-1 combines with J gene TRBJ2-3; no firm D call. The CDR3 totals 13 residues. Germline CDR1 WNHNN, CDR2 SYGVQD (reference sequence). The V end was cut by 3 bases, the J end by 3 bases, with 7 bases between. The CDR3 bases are TGCGCCAGCAGTGAAAAGCAAACAGATACGCAGTATTTT. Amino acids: CASSEKQTDTQYF.

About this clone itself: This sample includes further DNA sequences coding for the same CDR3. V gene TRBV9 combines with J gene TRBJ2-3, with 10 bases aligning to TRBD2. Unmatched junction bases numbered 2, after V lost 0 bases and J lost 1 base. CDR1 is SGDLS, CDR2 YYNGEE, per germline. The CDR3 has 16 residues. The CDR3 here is CASSVAAGGGTDTQYF. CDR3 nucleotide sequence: TGTGCCAGCAGCGTAGCAGCGGGAGGGGGCACAGATACGCAGTATTTT.

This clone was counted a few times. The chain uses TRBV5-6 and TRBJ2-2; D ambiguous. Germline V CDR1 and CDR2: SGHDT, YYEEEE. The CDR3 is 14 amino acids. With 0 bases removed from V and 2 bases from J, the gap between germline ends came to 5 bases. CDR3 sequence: CASSLVGNTGELFF. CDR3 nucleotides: TGTGCCAGCAGCTTGGTGGGAAACACCGGGGAGCTGTTTTTT.

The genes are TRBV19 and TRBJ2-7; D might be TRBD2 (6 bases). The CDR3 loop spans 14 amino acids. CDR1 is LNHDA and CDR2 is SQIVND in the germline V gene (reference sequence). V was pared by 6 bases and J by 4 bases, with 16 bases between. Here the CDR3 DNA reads TGTGCCAGTAGCTTGGGGACTCCCCGTTACGAGCAGTACTTC. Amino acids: CASSLGTPRYEQYF.

The CDR3 coding sequence is TGTGCCAGCAGTCCTAGGGTGGTTGTGGTGAGAAAACTGTTTTTT. It translates to CASSPRVVVVRKLFF. This chain uses TRBV28 with TRBJ1-4; no clear D. The CDR3 runs 15 residues. With 5 bases removed from V and 10 bases from J, the gap between germline ends came to 20 bases. From germline, CDR1 is MDHEN and CDR2 SYDVKM.

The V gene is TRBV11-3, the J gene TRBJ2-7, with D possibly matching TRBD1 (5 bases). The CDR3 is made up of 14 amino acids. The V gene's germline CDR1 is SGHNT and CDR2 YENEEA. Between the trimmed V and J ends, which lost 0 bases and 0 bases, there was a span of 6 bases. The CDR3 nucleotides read TGTGCCAGCAGCTTAGAAAGGGGCTCCTACGAGCAGTACTTC. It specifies CASSLERGSYEQYF.

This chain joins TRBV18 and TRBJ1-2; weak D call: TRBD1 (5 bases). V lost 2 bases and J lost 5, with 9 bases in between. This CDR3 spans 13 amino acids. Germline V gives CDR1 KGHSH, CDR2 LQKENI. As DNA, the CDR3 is TGTGCCAGCTCACCAGGGACGGATTATGGCTACACCTTC. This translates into CASSPGTDYGYTF.

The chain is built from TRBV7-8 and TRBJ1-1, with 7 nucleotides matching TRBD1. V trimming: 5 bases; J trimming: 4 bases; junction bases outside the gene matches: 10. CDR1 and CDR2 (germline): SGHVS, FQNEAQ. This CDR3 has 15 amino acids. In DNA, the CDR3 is TGTGCCAGCAGCACTTCGACAGGGTTGCTCACTGAAGCTTTCTTT. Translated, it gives CASSTSTGLLTEAFF.

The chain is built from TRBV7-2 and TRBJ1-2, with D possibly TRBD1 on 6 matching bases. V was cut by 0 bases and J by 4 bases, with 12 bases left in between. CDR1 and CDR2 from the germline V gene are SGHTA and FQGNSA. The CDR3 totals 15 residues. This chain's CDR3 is CASSLARWTVYGYTF. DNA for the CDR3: TGTGCCAGCAGCTTAGCCAGGTGGACAGTCTATGGCTACACCTTC.

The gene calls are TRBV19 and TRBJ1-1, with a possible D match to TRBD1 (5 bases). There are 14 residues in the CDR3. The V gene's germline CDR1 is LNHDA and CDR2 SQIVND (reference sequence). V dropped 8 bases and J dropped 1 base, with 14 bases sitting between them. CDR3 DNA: TGTGCCAGTTTTGGTTTCGGGGGGAACACTGAAGCTTTCTTT. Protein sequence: CASFGFGGNTEAFF.

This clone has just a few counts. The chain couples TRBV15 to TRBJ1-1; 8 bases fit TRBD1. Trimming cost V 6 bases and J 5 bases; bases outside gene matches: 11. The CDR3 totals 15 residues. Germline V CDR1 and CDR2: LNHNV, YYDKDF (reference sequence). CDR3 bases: TGTGCCACCAGTCCAACAGGGGGGCCGGGGACTGAAGCTTTCTTT. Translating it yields CATSPTGGPGTEAFF.

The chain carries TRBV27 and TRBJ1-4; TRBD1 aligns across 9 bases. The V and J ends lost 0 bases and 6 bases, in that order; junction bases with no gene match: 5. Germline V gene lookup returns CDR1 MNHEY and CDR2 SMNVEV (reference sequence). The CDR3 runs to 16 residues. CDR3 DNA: TGTGCCAGCAGTTTATCTGGGACAGGGAGGTATGAAAAACTGTTTTTT. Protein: CASSLSGTGRYEKLFF.

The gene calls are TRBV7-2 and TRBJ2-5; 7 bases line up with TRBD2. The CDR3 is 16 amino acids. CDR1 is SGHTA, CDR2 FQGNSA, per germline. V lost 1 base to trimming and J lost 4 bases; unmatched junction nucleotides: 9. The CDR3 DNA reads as TGTGCCAGCAGCTTAGTTGGGAGCGGGGCCCGAGAGACCCAGTACTTC. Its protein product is CASSLVGSGARETQYF.